The 2 T cell receptor beta chains listed next were all sequenced from one sample in a study of blood T cell repertoires in COVID-19 (dated by TCRdb to the early 2020s). Libraries were made using the immunoSEQ multiplex PCR assay. This is the immuneACCESS table as TCRdb keeps it, with only in-frame sequences that have V and J called. A part of the clones is gone; compared with another copy, unresolved V genes explain less than half, and the rest is unexplained. This sample has some 22,000 clones in its table, and around 88% of those were observed once. The ten largest clones take up roughly 24% of the sample. Input material: peripheral blood. These receptor sequences come from a human donor with active COVID-19. The donor label of this sample is uncertain.

The chain combines TRBV11-3 with TRBJ2-5; TRBD2 matches at 7 bases. There are 13 residues in the CDR3. Germline CDR1 reads SGHNT; CDR2 reads YENEEA. V was clipped by 7 bases and J by 0 bases; unmatched bases: 2. DNA for the CDR3: TGTGCCAGCACCGGGGGGAACCAAGAGACCCAGTACTTC. Encoded protein: CASTGGNQETQYF.

This clone came up once. J is TRBJ2-2 and V is TRBV30; TRBD2 aligns across 10 bases. Germline V gene lookup returns CDR1 GTSNPN and CDR2 SVGIG (reference sequence). Trimming took 1 base from V and 7 from J; bases not matched to a gene: 9. This CDR3 comprises 16 residues. CDR3 sequence: CAWSAGLASWGGELFF. CDR3 nucleotides: TGTGCCTGGAGTGCGGGACTAGCGAGTTGGGGCGGGGAGCTGTTTTTT. The full variable domain, in which reference TRBV30 and TRBJ2-2 provide the parts outside the CDR3, is SQTIHQWPATLVQPVGSPLSLECTVEGTSNPNLYWYRQAAGRGLQLLFYSVGIGQISSEVPQNLSASRPQDRQFILSSKKLLLSDSGFYLCAWSAGLASWGGELFFGEGSRLTVL.